This TCR beta chain is drawn from a study of blood T cell repertoires in COVID-19. Study-level background: The United States, Italy and Spain provided the acute and convalescent COVID-19 samples. PBMCs, B-cell-depleted T cells, or T cells provided the cDNA or gDNA that made up the material.

As processed by the authors: Amplification from reference gene primers served as the basis for estimated nucleated cell counts. Only in-frame clones appear in the TCRdb table, and some are missing; sequencing was by immunoSEQ multiplex PCR. The V and J calls and clone size come from that table; D and trimming were worked out from the DNA. The repertoire holds 150,000 or so clones, with roughly 90% as singletons. Sequenced input: peripheral blood. The receptor comes from a man aged 45 to 65 with acute or convalescent COVID-19.

This CDR3 is CAWSGRHSPLHF. DNA of the CDR3: TGTGCCTGGAGTGGGCGGCATTCACCCCTCCACTTT. The chain combines TRBV30 with TRBJ1-6; D unresolved. Trimming stripped 1 base from V and 8 bases from J, with 6 bases between. The CDR3 loop spans 12 amino acids. The germline V gene has CDR1 GTSNPN and CDR2 SVGIG (reference sequence).